This entry features one T cell receptor beta chain sequence. Clones were sequenced by immunoSEQ multiplex PCR, and TCRdb holds only the in-frame ones, with some missing. The data contain roughly 20,000 clones, 65% to 85% of them singletons. V shed 3 bases, J shed 2 bases, and the junction held 7 bases outside the gene matches. The CDR3 extends over 15 amino acids. Germline CDR1 is SGDLS and CDR2 is YYNGEE. This sample is part of a study of sequential checkpoint blockade in melanoma. Overall study: Randomization was 1:1 between first-line nivolumab→ipilimumab and ipilimumab→nivolumab. After both sequences, patients received maintenance nivolumab.

Treatment defined: randomized to nivolumab then ipilimumab (arm A) or the reverse (arm B). DNA-damaging chemotherapy had not been given to any patient beforehand. PBMC sorting kept live CD3+CD8+ cells without CD19 or CD56. The genes are TRBV9 and TRBJ2-7; TRBD2 matches at 8 bases. The sequence was obtained from a human donor with melanoma. Sequencing used CD8+ T cells sorted from blood (inferred from file names), obtained from a patient given nivolumab and ipilimumab in sequence. CDR3 bases: TGTGCCAGCAGCGAGTCCGGGGGGGGACCCTACGAGCAGTACTTC. It codes for CASSESGGGPYEQYF. Complete variable domain (other parts from reference TRBV9 and TRBJ2-7): DSGVTQTPKHLITATGQRVTLRCSPRSGDLSVYWYQQSLDQGLQFLIQYYNGEERAKGNILERFSAQQFPDLHSELNLSSLELGDSALYFCASSESGGGPYEQYFGPGTRLTVT.